The rows below give T cell receptor beta chains drawn from one sample of a study of blood T cell repertoires in COVID-19. This table comes from immunoSEQ multiplex PCR, and its TCRdb copy is limited to in-frame clones, with some not included. The sample has 23,000 or so clones; 65% to 90% are singletons. The sample taken for sequencing was peripheral blood. The receptor source for this set is a woman of 80 years or more with acute or convalescent COVID-19. Each CDR3 is given with its conserved first and last residue. D genes are given only for firm matches. For some rows the clone size is stated as once, few or many, or as a class when expanded; others skip it.

v_gene	j_gene	d_gene	abundance	CDR3aa	CDR3nt
TRBV2	TRBJ1-5	TRBD1	.	CASSAETGDNQPQHF	TGTGCCAGCAGTGCCGAGACAGGGGACAATCAGCCCCAGCATTTT
TRBV6-5	TRBJ2-2	TRBD1	.	CASKRDRGSTGELFF	TGTGCCAGCAAAAGGGACAGGGGGAGCACCGGGGAGCTGTTTTTT
TRBV3-1/TRBV3-2	TRBJ1-3	.	few	CASSQGAPGLGNTIYF	TGTGCCAGCAGCCAAGGGGCCCCTGGTTTGGGAAACACCATATATTTT
TRBV6-5	TRBJ2-7	.	.	CASRAGSYEQYF	TGTGCCAGCAGGGCAGGATCCTACGAGCAGTACTTC
TRBV6-1	TRBJ1-5	.	once	CASSEKGLRQPQHF	TGTGCCAGCAGTGAAAAGGGACTCAGGCAGCCCCAGCATTTT
TRBV11-2	TRBJ1-1	.	.	CASSLAPGITEAFF	TGTGCCAGCAGCTTAGCTCCAGGGATCACTGAAGCTTTCTTT
TRBV5-1	TRBJ1-1	TRBD1	.	CASSFTGGTEAFF	TGCGCCAGCAGCTTCACAGGGGGGACTGAAGCTTTCTTT
TRBV4-1	TRBJ1-4	.	.	CASSQEGAGVSIEKLFF	TGCGCCAGCAGCCAAGAAGGCGCGGGGGTCTCGATAGAAAAACTGTTTTTT
TRBV11-2	TRBJ1-2	.	.	CASSAGGGAYYGYTF	TGTGCCAGCAGCGCCGGGGGGGGCGCGTACTATGGCTACACCTTC
TRBV10-3	TRBJ1-2	.	once	CAISESGDVYGYTF	TGTGCCATCAGTGAGTCGGGAGACGTCTATGGCTACACCTTC
TRBV19	TRBJ1-1	.	.	CASSINAGSGTEAFF	TGTGCCAGTAGTATAAATGCTGGGTCGGGCACTGAAGCTTTCTTT
TRBV7-2	TRBJ1-1	.	.	CASNIQGGYTEAFF	TGTGCCAGCAACATCCAGGGAGGGTACACTGAAGCTTTCTTT
TRBV4-2	TRBJ1-1	.	.	CASSQTPGTHTEAFF	TGTGCCAGCAGCCAGACCCCCGGGACACACACTGAAGCTTTCTTT
TRBV7-9	TRBJ1-1	TRBD1	once	CASRGTGGTEAFF	TGTGCCAGCAGGGGAACAGGGGGAACTGAAGCTTTCTTT
TRBV27	TRBJ1-5	.	.	CASSSGRNQPQHF	TGTGCCAGCAGTTCAGGAAGAAATCAGCCCCAGCATTTT
TRBV12-3/TRBV12-4	TRBJ2-3	.	few	CASSRNRWDTQYF	TGTGCCAGCAGTCGCAACAGGTGGGATACGCAGTATTTT
TRBV24-1	TRBJ2-2	.	.	CATSDTQRYTGELFF	TGTGCCACCAGTGATACCCAGCGGTACACCGGGGAGCTGTTTTTT
TRBV5-1	TRBJ2-7	TRBD1	.	CASSFTGGVKYEQYF	TGCGCCAGCAGCTTTACAGGGGGCGTCAAGTACGAGCAGTACTTC
TRBV5-6	TRBJ2-1	.	.	CASWLAEGGDEQFF	TGTGCCAGCTGGTTGGCCGAAGGGGGAGATGAGCAGTTCTTC
TRBV4-2	TRBJ1-4	TRBD1	.	CASSLGQGTPNEKLFF	TGTGCCAGCAGCCTAGGACAGGGGACCCCTAATGAAAAACTGTTTTTT
TRBV29-1	TRBJ2-7	TRBD2	few	CSVYSGGSYEQYF	TGCAGCGTTTATAGCGGGGGAAGTTACGAGCAGTACTTC
TRBV2	TRBJ1-2	.	.	CASRWDSSGYTF	TGTGCCAGCAGGTGGGACTCATCGGGCTACACCTTC
TRBV7-9	TRBJ2-3	TRBD2	once	CASSFRGREDTQYF	TGTGCCAGCAGCTTCCGCGGGAGAGAAGATACGCAGTATTTT
TRBV30	TRBJ2-5	.	.	CAWSGQSLETQYF	TGTGCCTGGAGTGGGCAATCTTTAGAGACCCAGTACTTC
TRBV21-1	TRBJ1-2	.	few	CASSASEAGDRNYGYTF	TGTGCCAGCAGCGCTTCCGAGGCGGGGGACCGTAACTATGGCTACACCTTC
TRBV12-3/TRBV12-4	TRBJ1-3	.	.	CASSRGSGNTIYF	TGTGCCAGCAGCAGGGGCTCTGGAAACACCATATATTTT
TRBV9	TRBJ1-1	TRBD1	.	CASSALNRGLSNTEAFF	TGTGCCAGCAGCGCACTTAACAGGGGGCTGTCGAACACTGAAGCTTTCTTT
TRBV27	TRBJ1-5	.	.	CASSLEGAGNQPQHF	TGTGCCAGCAGTTTAGAAGGGGCTGGCAATCAGCCCCAGCATTTT
TRBV19	TRBJ1-2	TRBD1	.	CASKDRADYGYTF	TGTGCCAGCAAGGACAGGGCGGACTATGGCTACACCTTC
TRBV25-1	TRBJ1-2	.	once	CASSDLEAGNYGYTF	TGTGCCAGCAGTGACCTCGAGGCGGGAAACTATGGCTACACCTTC
TRBV14	TRBJ1-1	.	.	CASSQEANVKPEAFF	TGTGCCAGCAGCCAAGAGGCCAACGTTAAACCTGAAGCTTTCTTT
TRBV19	TRBJ1-4	TRBD1	.	CACRQGQTAGEKLFF	TGTGCCTGCCGACAGGGCCAGACCGCGGGGGAAAAACTGTTTTTT
TRBV7-2	TRBJ1-3	.	.	CASSLGGRAGNTIYF	TGTGCCAGCAGCTTAGGCGGCAGGGCTGGAAACACCATATATTTT
TRBV7-9	TRBJ2-1	TRBD1	.	CASSLDVRTGGGDEQFF	TGTGCCAGCAGCTTAGATGTCCGGACAGGGGGTGGCGATGAGCAGTTCTTC
TRBV2	TRBJ1-2	TRBD1	.	CASSPGQLYGYTF	TGTGCCAGCAGCCCGGGACAGCTCTATGGCTACACCTTC
TRBV7-6	TRBJ2-5	TRBD2	few	CASSPWGGGPQETQYF	TGTGCCAGCAGCCCATGGGGGGGAGGGCCCCAAGAGACCCAGTACTTC
TRBV5-1	TRBJ1-1	.	.	CASRQGLRDTEAFF	TGCGCCAGCAGACAGGGTCTTAGGGACACTGAAGCTTTCTTT
TRBV5-6	TRBJ1-2	TRBD1	.	CASSDRGLEDGYTF	TGTGCCAGCAGCGACAGGGGGCTTGAGGATGGCTACACCTTC
TRBV30	TRBJ1-2	.	.	CAWSVRQRSYGYTF	TGTGCCTGGAGTGTACGCCAGAGGTCCTATGGCTACACCTTC
TRBV6-5	TRBJ1-4	.	.	CASSSYGYLGGEKLFF	TGTGCCAGCAGTTCCTATGGTTACCTCGGGGGTGAAAAACTGTTTTTT
TRBV7-2	TRBJ2-3	TRBD2	.	CASRPTSGTGTQYF	TGTGCCAGCAGGCCTACTAGCGGCACGGGTACGCAGTATTTT
TRBV4-1	TRBJ1-2	TRBD1	.	CASSQLVPGQGAKANYGYTF	TGCGCCAGCAGCCAACTGGTACCGGGACAGGGGGCGAAAGCTAACTATGGCTACACCTTC
TRBV11-3	TRBJ2-1	TRBD2	few	CASSFGGVSYNEQFF	TGTGCCAGCAGCTTTGGGGGGGTCTCCTACAATGAGCAGTTCTTC
TRBV7-2	TRBJ1-5	.	.	CASSLRRPPGSQHF	TGTGCCAGCAGCCTCAGACGGCCCCCAGGGTCCCAGCATTTT
TRBV23-1	TRBJ2-7	.	few	CASSPRGSYYEQYF	TGCGCCAGCAGTCCTAGGGGGAGCTACTACGAGCAGTACTTC
TRBV5-1	TRBJ1-1	.	.	CASSALRGGSTEAFF	TGCGCCAGCAGCGCCCTGAGGGGGGGAAGCACTGAAGCTTTCTTT
TRBV19	TRBJ2-3	.	.	CASGTKTDTQYF	TGTGCCAGCGGGACAAAGACAGATACGCAGTATTTT
TRBV5-5	TRBJ1-5	.	.	CASSFRPRDQPQHF	TGTGCCAGCAGCTTTCGTCCCCGGGATCAGCCCCAGCATTTT
TRBV9	TRBJ2-5	.	once	CASSARGWERNQETQYF	TGTGCCAGCAGCGCCCGCGGGTGGGAGCGCAACCAAGAGACCCAGTACTTC
TRBV3-1/TRBV3-2	TRBJ2-3	TRBD2	.	CASSQRGTSGDRAQYF	TGTGCCAGCAGCCAAAGGGGGACTAGCGGGGACCGAGCGCAGTATTTT
TRBV2	TRBJ2-5	TRBD1	once	CASKTTGGFRETQYF	TGTGCCAGCAAGACGACAGGGGGCTTTCGGGAGACCCAGTACTTC
TRBV18	TRBJ2-3	.	few	CASSPKGDTQYF	TGTGCCAGCTCACCGAAGGGGGATACGCAGTATTTT
TRBV6-5	TRBJ2-1	.	.	CASILGRGVRIEQFF	TGTGCCAGCATCCTAGGGCGGGGCGTTAGGATTGAGCAGTTCTTC
TRBV25-1	TRBJ1-1	.	few	CASSESGGAREAFF	TGTGCCAGCAGTGAATCGGGAGGGGCACGCGAAGCTTTCTTT
TRBV3-1/TRBV3-2	TRBJ1-3	.	.	CASSQSGLSGNTIYF	TGTGCCAGCAGCCAATCCGGTCTCTCTGGAAACACCATATATTTT
TRBV10-3	TRBJ1-2	TRBD1	.	CAISLRDRESGYTF	TGTGCCATCAGCCTAAGGGACAGGGAGAGTGGCTACACCTTC